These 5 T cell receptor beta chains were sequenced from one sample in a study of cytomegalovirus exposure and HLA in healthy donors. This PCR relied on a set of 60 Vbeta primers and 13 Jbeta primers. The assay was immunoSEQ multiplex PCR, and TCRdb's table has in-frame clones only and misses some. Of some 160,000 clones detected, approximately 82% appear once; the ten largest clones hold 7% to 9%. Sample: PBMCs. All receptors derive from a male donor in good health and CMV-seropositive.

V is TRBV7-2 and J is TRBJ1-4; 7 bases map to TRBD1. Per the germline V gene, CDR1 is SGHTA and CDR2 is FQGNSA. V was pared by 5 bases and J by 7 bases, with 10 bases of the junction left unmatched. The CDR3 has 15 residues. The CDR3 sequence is CASSLNRGVSEKLFF. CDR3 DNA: TGTGCCAGCAGCCTGAACAGGGGTGTAAGTGAAAAACTGTTTTTT.

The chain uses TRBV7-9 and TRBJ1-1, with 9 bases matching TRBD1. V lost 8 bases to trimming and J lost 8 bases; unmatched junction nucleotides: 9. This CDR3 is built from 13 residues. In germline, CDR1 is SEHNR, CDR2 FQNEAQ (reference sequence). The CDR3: CASGGTGQREAFF. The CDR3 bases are TGTGCCAGCGGCGGGACAGGGCAAAGAGAAGCTTTCTTT.

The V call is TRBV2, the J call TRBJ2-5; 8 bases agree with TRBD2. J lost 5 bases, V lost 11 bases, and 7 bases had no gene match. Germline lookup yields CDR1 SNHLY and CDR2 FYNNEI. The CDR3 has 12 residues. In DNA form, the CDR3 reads TGTGCCCTCTCCGGCGGGGGGGAGACCCAGTACTTC. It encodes CALSGGGETQYF. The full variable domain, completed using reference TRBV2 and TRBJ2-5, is EPEVTQTPSHQVTQMGQEVILRCVPISNHLYFYWYRQILGQKVEFLVSFYNNEISEKSEIFDDQFSVERPDGSNFTLKIRSTKLEDSAMYFCALSGGGETQYFGPGTRLLVL.

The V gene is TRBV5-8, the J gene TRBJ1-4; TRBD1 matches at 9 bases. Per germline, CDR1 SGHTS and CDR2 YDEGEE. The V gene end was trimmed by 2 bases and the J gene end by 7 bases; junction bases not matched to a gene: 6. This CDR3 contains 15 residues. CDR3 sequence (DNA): TGTGCCAGCAGCTTAGGGGACAGGGTTGGTGAAAAACTGTTTTTT. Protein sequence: CASSLGDRVGEKLFF.

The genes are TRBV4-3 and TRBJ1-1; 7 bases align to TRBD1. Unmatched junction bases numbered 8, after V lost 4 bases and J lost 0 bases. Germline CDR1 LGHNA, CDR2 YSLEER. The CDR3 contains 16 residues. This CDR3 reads CASSRGTASMNTEAFF. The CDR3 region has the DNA TGCGCCAGCAGCCGAGGGACAGCCTCTATGAACACTGAAGCTTTCTTT.